What follows describes a single TCR beta chain. Its specificity is unknown. The repertoire was sequenced with immunoSEQ multiplex PCR; TCRdb's copy has only in-frame clones and lacks some. The data show tens of thousands of clones, more than 75% seen once. The sample originates from a study of T cell responses to AZD1222 COVID-19 vaccine. Study-level findings and limits: Females made up more of the donors, who were largely white British, and clonal diversity may have come out too low. The study identified only five to seven AZD1222 recipients as seropositive at baseline.

Material: peripheral blood, obtained on day 0 of MenACWY control vaccination. The receptor's source is an adult in good health.

The DNA of the CDR3 is TGTGCCAGCAGCGGCCCAAACAGGAGGGCGGCCCACTATGGCTACACCTTC. This gives the protein CASSGPNRRAAHYGYTF. The V gene is TRBV21-1, the J gene TRBJ1-2. TRBV21-1 is an annotated pseudogene. The CDR3 sequence is 17 residues long.